This note documents a single T cell receptor beta chain sequence. This entry comes from a study of control samples from healthy donors and cancer patients. Profiling relied on immunoSEQ multiplex PCR, and the TCRdb table lists in-frame clones only, not all of them. The sample carries about 110,000 clones, around 89% recorded once. The clonotype comes from a woman aged 45 to 65 in good health. Sequencing was done on a sample of blood.

CDR3 coding DNA: TGTGCCAGCAGTTCTTCAGACAGGGCTGTCGGGGAGCTGTTTTTT. As protein: CASSSSDRAVGELFF. The genes are TRBV28 and TRBJ2-2, with TRBD1 matching over 7 bases. The germline V gene encodes CDR1 MDHEN and CDR2 SYDVKM. The ends lost 4 bases at V and 7 bases at J; junction bases unmatched: 9. CDR3 length: 15 residues.